The next 16 T cell receptor beta chains were all read from a single sample in a study of OX40 agonist ivuxolimab in advanced cancers. Profiling relied on immunoSEQ multiplex PCR, and the TCRdb table lists in-frame clones only, not all of them. The repertoire holds about 19,000 clones, 65% to 85% seen once, with about 10% in the top ten. Sequenced here: CD4+ or CD8+ T cells sorted from blood, sampled in a trial of the OX40 agonist ivuxolimab. All receptors come from an adult with an advanced solid tumor such as melanoma, head and neck, liver or kidney cancer.

The chain is built from TRBV27 and TRBJ2-3, with D possibly TRBD2 on 5 matching bases. CDR1 and CDR2 from the germline V gene are MNHEY and SMNVEV (reference sequence). The V gene lost 2 bases and the J gene lost 4 bases, with 10 bases spanning the gap. This CDR3 is 14 amino acids long. In nucleotides, the CDR3 is TGTGCCAGCAGTTTAAGCCAGAGGGCAGATACGCAGTATTTT. It translates to CASSLSQRADTQYF.

The chain couples TRBV7-9 to TRBJ2-3, with D possibly TRBD1 on 7 matching bases. The CDR3 contains 18 residues. V lost 1 base and J 2 bases, leaving 19 bases between the germline ends. In germline, CDR1 is SEHNR, CDR2 FQNEAQ (reference sequence). Here the CDR3 reads CASSLVIQGRLSTDTQYF. The DNA of the CDR3 is TGTGCCAGCAGCTTAGTTATACAGGGGAGGCTTTCCACAGATACGCAGTATTTT.

The V and J genes are TRBV7-8 and TRBJ1-2; 7 positions agree with TRBD1. The germline V gene has CDR1 SGHVS and CDR2 FQNEAQ. J lost 5 bases, V lost 7 bases, and 10 bases had no gene match. This CDR3 contains 14 residues. The CDR3 region has the DNA TGTGCCAGCACACCGGTGACAGGGAATTATGGCTACACCTTC. Encoded protein: CASTPVTGNYGYTF.

This chain uses TRBV11-3 with TRBJ2-2; 8 nucleotides align to TRBD1. This CDR3 is 17 amino acids long. Per the germline V gene, CDR1 is SGHNT and CDR2 is YENEEA. Unmatched junction bases numbered 10, after V lost 5 bases and J lost 2 bases. The CDR3 spells CASSPRRTGFNTGELFF. In nucleotides, the CDR3 is TGTGCCAGCAGCCCACGAAGGACAGGGTTTAACACCGGGGAGCTGTTTTTT.

V gene TRBV30 combines with J gene TRBJ2-7; D remains unclear. V dropped 0 bases and J dropped 2 bases, with 11 bases sitting between them. Germline loops: CDR1 GTSNPN, CDR2 SVGIG (reference sequence). CDR3 length: 14 amino acids. The DNA for the CDR3 is TGTGCCTGGAGTGTACTTGTAGGAACCTACGAGCAGTACTTC. The encoded protein is CAWSVLVGTYEQYF.

This chain joins TRBV6-9 and TRBJ1-1, with unresolved D. V was clipped by 6 bases and J by 6 bases, with 8 bases between them. Looked up from germline, CDR1 is MNHGY and CDR2 is SVAAGI. The CDR3 totals 11 residues. The CDR3 nucleotides are TGTGCCAGCAGGGAGTCGGCTGAAGCTTTCTTT. It is translated as CASRESAEAFF.

The chain links TRBV9 to TRBJ2-3; 8 nucleotides agree with TRBD2. In germline, CDR1 is SGDLS, CDR2 YYNGEE. This CDR3 contains 17 residues. V shed 1 base and J 3 bases; nucleotides not matched to a gene: 10. This CDR3 is CASSVTWGSGTTDTQYF. The CDR3 bases are TGTGCCAGCAGCGTAACCTGGGGTAGCGGGACTACAGATACGCAGTATTTT.

The chain recombines TRBV5-6 with TRBJ2-2; D perhaps matches TRBD1 (6 bases). The CDR3 consists of 16 residues. V lost 1 base, J lost 5 bases, and 15 bases lay in between. Germline-derived CDR1 and CDR2 are SGHDT and YYEEEE. CDR3 amino acids: CASSLSWGRETGELFF. The CDR3 DNA sequence: TGTGCCAGCAGCTTGAGTTGGGGGCGAGAGACCGGGGAGCTGTTTTTT.

This clone was seen just once. This chain uses TRBV6-4 with TRBJ2-1; 16 nucleotides line up with TRBD2. Germline V gene data show CDR1 as MRHNA and CDR2 as SNTAGT. The CDR3 is 20 amino acids. V was pared by 5 bases and J by 8 bases, with 18 bases of the junction left unmatched. The CDR3 DNA reads as TGTGCCAGCAGTACCACCTCTGGGACTAGCGGGAGGGCGGGTGCGGATGAGCAGTTCTTC. It specifies CASSTTSGTSGRAGADEQFF.

The chain uses TRBV7-6 and TRBJ1-5; 8 nucleotides match TRBD1. Germline values: CDR1 SGHVS, CDR2 FNYEAQ. J was trimmed by 5 bases and V by 5 bases; bases with no gene match: 8. This CDR3 has 15 residues. In nucleotides, the CDR3 is TGTGCCAGCAGCCTCGGGGTGACAGGGGATCAGCCCCAGCATTTT. It codes for CASSLGVTGDQPQHF.

This chain uses TRBV7-9 with TRBJ2-7; TRBD2 matches at 15 bases. The germline CDR1 and CDR2 sequences are SEHNR and FQNEAQ (reference sequence). This CDR3 is 18 amino acids long. The junction had 15 bases not matched to a gene; V was cut back by 5 bases and J by 7 bases. CDR3 protein: CASSGPGTSGRTDLEQYF. The CDR3 DNA is TGTGCCAGCAGCGGACCGGGGACTAGCGGGAGGACTGACCTAGAGCAGTACTTC.

The chain couples TRBV2 to TRBJ1-1; D gene unclear. The CDR3 is made up of 16 amino acids. V shed 7 bases and J shed 1 base, with 19 bases lying between them. Germline V CDR1 and CDR2: SNHLY, FYNNEI. The CDR3 loop reads CASTPPTDGRNTEAFF. The CDR3 nucleotides are TGTGCCAGCACTCCACCCACGGACGGGAGGAACACTGAAGCTTTCTTT.

V and J are TRBV19 and TRBJ1-1; the match to TRBD1 covers 10 bases. From germline, CDR1 is LNHDA and CDR2 SQIVND (reference sequence). V gave up 5 bases and J gave up 4 bases; unmatched junction bases: 7. The CDR3 sequence is 15 residues long. The CDR3 here is CASSYGQGVVTEAFF. The CDR3 DNA follows: TGTGCCAGTAGTTACGGACAGGGGGTGGTCACTGAAGCTTTCTTT.

The chain combines TRBV7-9 with TRBJ2-7, with D perhaps TRBD2 (6 bases). The CDR3 covers 14 residues. Germline values: CDR1 SEHNR, CDR2 FQNEAQ (reference sequence). V lost 5 bases, J lost 5 bases, and 16 bases lay in between. CDR3 sequence (DNA): TGTGCCAGCAGCCCTCGGGGGTTGGCGCACGAGCAGTACTTC. This codes for CASSPRGLAHEQYF.

This clone was picked up one time. The chain uses TRBV29-1 and TRBJ2-2; D perhaps matches TRBD2 (5 bases). Trimming took 0 bases from V and 5 from J, leaving 13 bases between them. The V gene's germline CDR1 is SQVTM and CDR2 ANQGSEA. This CDR3 is built from 15 residues. The CDR3 reads CSVEDLVRGTGELFF. CDR3 in DNA: TGCAGCGTTGAAGATCTGGTTCGAGGGACCGGGGAGCTGTTTTTT.

The chain joins TRBV6-1 to TRBJ2-7; D may be TRBD1 or TRBD2 (6 bases each). V lost 8 bases and J 1 base, leaving 12 bases between the germline ends. This CDR3 spans 13 amino acids. Germline loops: CDR1 MNHNS, CDR2 SASEGT. DNA of the CDR3: TGTGCCAGCTCTCTAGGGGGGTCCTACGAGCAGTACTTC. As protein: CASSLGGSYEQYF.